A selection of T cell receptor beta chains follows, all from one sample in a study of OX40 agonist ivuxolimab in advanced cancers. Using immunoSEQ multiplex PCR, the repertoire was profiled, and TCRdb retains in-frame clones only, with some absent. The table lists some 77,000 clones, over 80% of them singletons, with about 0.34% in the top ten. Material: CD4+ or CD8+ T cells sorted from blood, obtained in a trial of the OX40 agonist ivuxolimab. The receptors here all came from an adult with an advanced solid tumor such as melanoma, head and neck, liver or kidney cancer. Each CDR3 is given with its conserved first and last residue. D genes are given only for firm matches.

J gene,V gene,D gene,CDR3 DNA,CDR3 protein
TRBJ2-7,TRBV27,-,TGTGCCAGCAGTCCCCCCGGGCCCCTCTACGAGCAGTACTTC,CASSPPGPLYEQYF
TRBJ2-1,TRBV19,-,TGTGCCAGTACCCGAGGAGGGCATCTTAACAATGAGCAGTTCTTC,CASTRGGHLNNEQFF
TRBJ2-5,TRBV10-3,TRBD2,TGTGCCATCAGAGAGGGACTAGCGGAGACTGGGACCCAGTACTTC,CAIREGLAETGTQYF
TRBJ2-6,TRBV6-1,-,TGTGCCAGCAGTGGGGTGGGAACTGGGGCCAACGTCCTGACTTTC,CASSGVGTGANVLTF
TRBJ2-5,TRBV30,TRBD1,TGTGCCTGGAGGCCCACGGGACAGGAGGGGACCCAGTACTTC,CAWRPTGQEGTQYF
TRBJ2-7,TRBV19,TRBD2,TGTGCCTCCTCGGGGGGTTACGAGCAGTACTTC,CASSGGYEQYF
TRBJ1-2,TRBV28,-,TGTGCCAGCACCGTAGGGGTAGAGCTCTATGGCTACACCTTC,CASTVGVELYGYTF
TRBJ2-5,TRBV4-3,-,TGCGCCAGCAGCCAAGGAACGGGGGTCCCGGAGACCCAGTACTTC,CASSQGTGVPETQYF
TRBJ2-7,TRBV6-1,TRBD1,TGTGCCAGCAGTAGGGGACAGTCGGCTCGTGTCGAGCAGTACTTC,CASSRGQSARVEQYF
TRBJ2-4,TRBV27,TRBD2,TGTGCCAGCAGTTTATACCCATGGACTAGCGGGGGGGCAAAAAACATTCAGTACTTC,CASSLYPWTSGGAKNIQYF
TRBJ1-4,TRBV19,TRBD1,TGTGCCAGTAGCACGACAGGGAGTAGGATTCGAGAAAAACTGTTTTTT,CASSTTGSRIREKLFF
TRBJ2-7,TRBV18,TRBD1,TGTGCCAGCTCAACGGGACAGGGTATCAACGAGCAGTACTTC,CASSTGQGINEQYF
TRBJ2-2,TRBV4-3,TRBD2,TGCGCCAGCAGCCAAGAGTTTGCTAGCGGGAGTCAGACCGGGGAGCTGTTTTTT,CASSQEFASGSQTGELFF
TRBJ1-2,TRBV7-2,-,TGTGCCAGCAGCTCCCGTAGAGAGGGTGGCTACACCTTC,CASSSRREGGYTF
TRBJ2-7,TRBV30,TRBD2,TGTGCCTGGGGTGCTAGCGGGACCCGTCTTGGGCAGTACTTC,CAWGASGTRLGQYF
TRBJ2-3,TRBV6-5,-,TGTGCCAGCAGTTACTCCCCAGCCGGGGGCACAGATACGCAGTATTTT,CASSYSPAGGTDTQYF
TRBJ1-5,TRBV11-2,TRBD1,TGTGCCAGCAGCTGGGGACAGGGTGTCTTTAGCAATCAGCCCCAGCATTTT,CASSWGQGVFSNQPQHF